These T cell receptor beta chains were read from a single sample in a study of T-cell reconstitution after alpha-beta-depleted transplantation in children. A single record per CDR3 protein comes from TCRdb applying MiXCR to the PCR reads. The profile shows roughly 670,000 distinct CDR3 sequences, around 13% of them singletons. The sample in question was PBMCs, obtained before TCRalphabeta/CD19-depleted stem cell transplant. The source of these receptors is a girl aged 2 to 9 with congenital amegakaryocytic thrombocytopenia, due to receive a stem cell transplant. Both conserved end residues are part of each CDR3. The D gene is left open where the match is weak. Expanded clones get a size class; other rows say once, few or many, or leave the size out.

clone_size	v_call	j_call	d_call	cdr3_nt	cdr3_aa
NA	TRBV5-1	TRBJ2-7	NA	TGCGCCAGCAGCCTAGGACAGCTCCGGGACTACTCCTACGAGCAGTACTTC	CASSLGQLRDYSYEQYF
NA	TRBV20-1	TRBJ2-1	NA	TGCAGTGCTAGAGCAGCCGGGACCAATGAGCAGTTCTTC	CSARAAGTNEQFF
NA	TRBV19	TRBJ2-2	TRBD2	TGTGCCAGTCATAACACCTTGATAGCGGGAGGAGGTAGAGCCGGGGAGCTGTTTTTT	CASHNTLIAGGGRAGELFF
many	TRBV20-1	TRBJ2-7	TRBD2	TGCAGTCCCAATCTAGCGGCCTCCTACGAGCAGTACTTC	CSPNLAASYEQYF
many	TRBV20-1	TRBJ1-1	NA	TGCAGTGCTCAACCGGGACATCCGAACACTGAAGCTTTCTTT	CSAQPGHPNTEAFF
NA	TRBV5-1	TRBJ2-1	NA	TGCGCCAGCAGCTTCAACCTGGGAGGTGGGGATGAGCAGTTCTTC	CASSFNLGGGDEQFF
few	TRBV5-6	TRBJ1-2	TRBD1	TGTGCCAGCAGCTGGGACAGGGATGGGTATGGCTACACCTTC	CASSWDRDGYGYTF
few	TRBV18	TRBJ2-2	TRBD2	TGTGCCAGCTCACTAGCGGGAGGCGGAGGCACCGGGGAGCTGTTTTTT	CASSLAGGGGTGELFF
many	TRBV29-1	TRBJ2-1	NA	TGCAGCGTCGATCTGGACGTCTACAATGAGCAGTTCTTC	CSVDLDVYNEQFF
many	TRBV9	TRBJ1-2	NA	TGTGCCAGCAGCGTAGCCGGCAGGGAGTATGGCTACACCTTC	CASSVAGREYGYTF
many	TRBV4-1	TRBJ2-1	NA	TGCGCCAGCAGCCACCTTGAGGGGGCTAGCGTTAACTACAATGAGCAGTTCTTC	CASSHLEGASVNYNEQFF
many	TRBV29-1	TRBJ1-4	NA	TGCAGCGTTGAAACAGGGATGTCTGAAAAACTGTTTTTT	CSVETGMSEKLFF
few	TRBV7-3	TRBJ2-1	TRBD2	TGTGCCAGCAGCTGGGGACTAGCAAAAGAGCAGTTCTTC	CASSWGLAKEQFF
NA	TRBV5-1	TRBJ2-7	TRBD2	TGCGCCAGCAGCCCCATGGAGGGAGGGGATTACCAGCAGTACTTC	CASSPMEGGDYQQYF
many	TRBV24-1	TRBJ2-3	NA	TGTGCCACCAGTGACCAGGACCAGCTACCACCAGATACGCAGTATTTT	CATSDQDQLPPDTQYF
NA	TRBV5-1	TRBJ2-1	TRBD2	TGCGCCAGCGCTAGCGGGAGGGCAGATGAGCAGTTCTTC	CASASGRADEQFF
NA	TRBV20-1	TRBJ2-5	NA	TGCAGTGCTAGAGATCCCCCCTCGGAGACCCAGTACTTC	CSARDPPSETQYF
many	TRBV5-1	TRBJ2-7	TRBD1	TGCGCCAGTGGGAGTGGGACAGGGGGCGACGAGCAGTACTTC	CASGSGTGGDEQYF
NA	TRBV5-1	TRBJ2-1	NA	TGCGCCAGCAGCCCGGGGCGACTCCCCCACTCCTACAATGAGCAGTTCTTC	CASSPGRLPHSYNEQFF
many	TRBV7-9	TRBJ2-3	NA	TGTGCCAGCAGCCCACCCAGGGAGACTTCTAGCACAGATACGCAGTATTTT	CASSPPRETSSTDTQYF
few	TRBV20-1	TRBJ2-1	TRBD2	TGCAGTGCTAGCTTGCGACTAGCACTCGGTGAGCAGTTCTTC	CSASLRLALGEQFF
few	TRBV20-1	TRBJ2-7	TRBD2	TGCAGTGCCCCCCTAGCGGGACCCTCCTACGAGCAGTACTTC	CSAPLAGPSYEQYF
many	TRBV10-3	TRBJ2-6	NA	TGTGCCATCAGCAATTCAGGGCCTGGGGCCAACGTCCTGACTTTC	CAISNSGPGANVLTF
few	TRBV5-1	TRBJ1-2	NA	TGCGCCAGCAGCTTGGCTCAGGGGAGCGGCTACACCTTC	CASSLAQGSGYTF
NA	TRBV14	TRBJ1-4	NA	TGTGCCAGCAGCCAACGGCGCTTTAATGAAAAACTGTTTTTT	CASSQRRFNEKLFF
NA	TRBV28	TRBJ2-5	TRBD2	TGTGCCAGCAGTTCTCTCCTGGAGGTAGCGGGAGCAAGGGAGACCCAGTACTTC	CASSSLLEVAGARETQYF
many	TRBV5-1	TRBJ1-1	NA	TGCGCCAGCTTTGACGGGACCGAAGCTTTCTTT	CASFDGTEAFF
NA	TRBV11-2	TRBJ2-7	TRBD1	TGTGCCAGCAGCTCATTGACAGGGGGCAGCCACGAGCAGTACTTC	CASSSLTGGSHEQYF
many	TRBV11-2	TRBJ2-5	NA	TGTGCCAGCAGCTTAGATAGGATCCCGGAGACCCAGTACTTC	CASSLDRIPETQYF
many	TRBV29-1	TRBJ2-7	NA	TGCAGCGTTCCCGCGACGTCGGACATGCCTAAGGGGGAGCAGTACTTC	CSVPATSDMPKGEQYF
few	TRBV28	TRBJ2-1	NA	TGTGCCAGCGGACCCCCTGGACGGCGCAATGAGCAGTTCTTC	CASGPPGRRNEQFF
NA	TRBV5-5	TRBJ2-3	NA	TGTGCCAGCAGCTTAGCGTCCGCGGTAGATACGCAGTATTTT	CASSLASAVDTQYF
NA	TRBV11-2	TRBJ2-5	NA	TGTGCCAGCAGCCCAAACCCGGACGGTGAAGAGACCCAGTACTTC	CASSPNPDGEETQYF
many	TRBV20-1	TRBJ2-1	NA	TGCAGTGCTGCGACGGGCCCATACAATGAGCAGTTCTTC	CSAATGPYNEQFF
many	TRBV20-1	TRBJ2-1	NA	TGCAGTGCTAGGAGGGGGGACTCTATCTACAATGAGCAGTTCTTC	CSARRGDSIYNEQFF
many	TRBV5-1	TRBJ2-3	TRBD2	TGCGCCAGCAGCATGGTGACTAGCGGGAGTAGCACAGATACGCAGTATTTT	CASSMVTSGSSTDTQYF
many	TRBV28	TRBJ1-5	NA	TGTGCCAGCAGTAGCCCCAGGGGAGGCAATCAGCCCCAGCATTTT	CASSSPRGGNQPQHF
many	TRBV10-3	TRBJ2-7	TRBD1	TGTGCCATCAGTGAGAGGGCCGGGACAGGGGCACTCGGGCAGTACTTC	CAISERAGTGALGQYF
many	TRBV20-1	TRBJ2-1	NA	TGCAGTGCTAGAGTTTTAGCGATCGCCCTCAGCTCCTACAATGAGCAGTTCTTC	CSARVLAIALSSYNEQFF
few	TRBV15	TRBJ2-1	TRBD2	TGTGCCACCAGATGGGCGGGAGGGCCGGTGCAGTTCTTC	CATRWAGGPVQFF
few	TRBV5-1	TRBJ2-1	NA	TGCGCCAGCAGTTTGAGACAAAATGAGCAGTTCTTC	CASSLRQNEQFF
many	TRBV7-2	TRBJ2-7	NA	TGTGCCAGCAGCTTAAAGGGGTTCGAGCAGTACTTC	CASSLKGFEQYF
many	TRBV2	TRBJ2-3	NA	TGTGCCAGCAGTGACCGGGTCAGCGGCACAGATACGCAGTATTTT	CASSDRVSGTDTQYF
few	TRBV30	TRBJ2-3	NA	TGTGCCTGGAGCTCGTCCCTAATAGCCGATACGCAGTATTTT	CAWSSSLIADTQYF
NA	TRBV12-3/TRBV12-4	TRBJ2-7	NA	TGTGCCAGCAGGGGTAGTAATAACGAGCAGTACTTC	CASRGSNNEQYF
many	TRBV10-3	TRBJ2-1	NA	TGTGCCATCATGGACTCCCTAGGTACTGAGCAGTTCTTC	CAIMDSLGTEQFF
few	TRBV27	TRBJ2-1	NA	TGTGCCAGCAGTGCGACTACTTACAATGAGCAGTTCTTC	CASSATTYNEQFF
NA	TRBV4-1	TRBJ1-5	TRBD1	TGCGCCAGCAGCCTGCGGCAGGGGGCGACTCAGCCCCAGCATTTT	CASSLRQGATQPQHF
many	TRBV5-1	TRBJ1-5	TRBD1	TGCGCCAGCAGCATCACAGGGGGCAATCAGCCCCAGCATTTT	CASSITGGNQPQHF
few	TRBV20-1	TRBJ2-3	NA	TGCAGTGCTCCCCGGGAACAGCAGCGGAGCACAGATACGCAGTATTTT	CSAPREQQRSTDTQYF
many	TRBV7-8	TRBJ2-2	TRBD1	TGTGCCAGCATCCAGGACAGGGGTACGAACACCGGGGAGCTGTTTTTT	CASIQDRGTNTGELFF
NA	TRBV7-8	TRBJ2-7	NA	TGTGCCAGCAGCTTGTTCGGGGGCGACGAGCAGTACTTC	CASSLFGGDEQYF
NA	TRBV7-9	TRBJ1-1	TRBD1	TGTGCCAGCAGCGCGGACAGGGGGCCGTACACTGAAGCTTTCTTT	CASSADRGPYTEAFF
many	TRBV29-1	TRBJ1-1	TRBD1	TGCAGCGGTGACAGGGGTGGGGGGACTGAAGCTTTCTTT	CSGDRGGGTEAFF
many	TRBV5-1	TRBJ2-6	NA	TGCGCCAGCAGCTTGGACCTTGGTTCCGGGGCCAACGTCCTGACTTTC	CASSLDLGSGANVLTF
many	TRBV10-3	TRBJ2-3	TRBD2	TGTGCCATCAGTGAGTCCGCGGGAGCGGCAGATACGCAGTATTTT	CAISESAGAADTQYF
NA	TRBV29-1	TRBJ1-1	NA	TGCAGCGCGAAGGACCGGGCCTCAAACCTAGAAGCTTTCTTT	CSAKDRASNLEAFF
NA	TRBV5-1	TRBJ2-2	TRBD2	TGCGCCAGCAGCTCCTTGACTAGCGGGAGGACCGGGGAGCTGTTTTTT	CASSSLTSGRTGELFF
NA	TRBV20-1	TRBJ2-5	TRBD2	TGCAGTGCCTCGACTAGCGGGAGGCGCGAGACCCAGTACTTC	CSASTSGRRETQYF
many	TRBV20-1	TRBJ2-7	NA	TGCAGTGCCAACGGACTCTCTCCTAGGGGCGAGCAGTACTTC	CSANGLSPRGEQYF